This T cell receptor beta chain was recovered during a study of beta chain features in type 1 diabetes. Turning to the study itself: Healthy donors and patients showed comparable age, gender and cell yields.

Sequencing targeted expressed TCRB transcripts, as all isolated RNA had been reverse transcribed. Approximately 3.4 million reads, on average, came from each naive, central memory and regulatory T cell sample. Sequencing was performed with immunoSEQ multiplex PCR; in TCRdb, only in-frame clones are kept and a portion is missing. The sample yields 600,000 to 750,000 clones, about an eighth seen once. Study conclusions and caveats: Shortening of TCRB CDR3s, moderate but significant, appeared in all four CD4+ subsets of Type 1 diabetes patients. Type 1 diabetes patients showed fewer insertions and more deletions at VDJ junctions.

With V trimmed by 6 bases and J by 1 base, 8 bases remained unmatched. Germline lookup yields CDR1 LNHDA and CDR2 SQIVND (reference sequence). The CDR3 is 15 amino acids. This clone was picked up a small number of times. Its antigen remains unknown. This sequence originates from a young man with type 1 diabetes. The sample comprised naive CD4+ T cells from blood. This rearrangement joins TRBV19 to TRBJ2-7; 8 bases match TRBD1. The CDR3 bases are TGTGCCAGTAGCCGAACAGGGGGAAGATCCTACGAGCAGTACTTC. Protein product: CASSRTGGRSYEQYF.